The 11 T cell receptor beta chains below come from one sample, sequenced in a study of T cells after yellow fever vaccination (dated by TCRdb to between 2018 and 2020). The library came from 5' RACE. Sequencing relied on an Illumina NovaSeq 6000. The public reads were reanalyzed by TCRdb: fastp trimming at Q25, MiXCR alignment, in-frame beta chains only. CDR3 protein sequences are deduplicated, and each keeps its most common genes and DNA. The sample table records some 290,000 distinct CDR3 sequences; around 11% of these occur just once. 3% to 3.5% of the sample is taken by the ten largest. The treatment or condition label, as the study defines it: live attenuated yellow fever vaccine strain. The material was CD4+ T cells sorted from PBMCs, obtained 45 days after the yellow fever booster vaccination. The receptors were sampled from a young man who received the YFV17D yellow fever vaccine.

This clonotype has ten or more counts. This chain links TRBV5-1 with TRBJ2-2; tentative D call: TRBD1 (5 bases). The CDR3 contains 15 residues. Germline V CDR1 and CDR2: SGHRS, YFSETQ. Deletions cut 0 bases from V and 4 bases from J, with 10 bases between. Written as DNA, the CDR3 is TGCGCCAGCAGCTTGGAGTCTCAGGGCACCGGGGAGCTGTTTTTT. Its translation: CASSLESQGTGELFF.

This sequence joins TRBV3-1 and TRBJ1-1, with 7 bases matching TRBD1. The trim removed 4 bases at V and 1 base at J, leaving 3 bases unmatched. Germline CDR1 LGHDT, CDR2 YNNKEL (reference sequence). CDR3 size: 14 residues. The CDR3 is CASSRQGPNTEAFF. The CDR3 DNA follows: TGTGCCAGCAGCCGACAGGGTCCGAACACTGAAGCTTTCTTT.

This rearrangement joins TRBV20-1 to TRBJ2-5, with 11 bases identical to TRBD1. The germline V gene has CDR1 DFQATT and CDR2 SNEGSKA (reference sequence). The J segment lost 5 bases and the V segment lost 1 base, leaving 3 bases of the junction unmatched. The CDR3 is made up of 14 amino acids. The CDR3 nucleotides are TGCAGTGCTAGAGGGGACAGGGGGGTCGAGACCCAGTACTTC. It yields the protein CSARGDRGVETQYF.

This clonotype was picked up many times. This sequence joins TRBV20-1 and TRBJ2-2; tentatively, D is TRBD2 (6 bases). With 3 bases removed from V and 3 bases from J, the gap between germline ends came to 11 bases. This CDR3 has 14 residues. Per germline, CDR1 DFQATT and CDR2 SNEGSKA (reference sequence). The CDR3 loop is CSASRGAHTGELFF. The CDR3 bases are TGCAGTGCTAGCCGCGGGGCCCACACCGGGGAGCTGTTTTTT.

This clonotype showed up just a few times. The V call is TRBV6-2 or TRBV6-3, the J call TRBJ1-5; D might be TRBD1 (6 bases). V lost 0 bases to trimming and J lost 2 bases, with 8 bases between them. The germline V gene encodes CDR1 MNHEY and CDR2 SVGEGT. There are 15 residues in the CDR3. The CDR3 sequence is CASSYSRGGNQPQHF. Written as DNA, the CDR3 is TGTGCCAGCAGTTACTCCAGGGGAGGCAATCAGCCCCAGCATTTT.

The CDR3 loop reads CASSIPGTDTRTAFF. The CDR3 DNA reads TGTGCCAGCAGCATACCAGGGACGGACACTAGAACAGCTTTCTTT. The gene calls are TRBV21-1 and TRBJ1-1; the table's D call TRBD1 went unverified against the DNA. TRBV21-1 is noted as a pseudogene. This CDR3 has 15 residues.

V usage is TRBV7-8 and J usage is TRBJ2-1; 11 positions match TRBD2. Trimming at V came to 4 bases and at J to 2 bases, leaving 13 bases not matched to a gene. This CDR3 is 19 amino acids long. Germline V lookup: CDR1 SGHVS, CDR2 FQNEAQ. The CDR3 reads CASSSHLAGGLITYNEQFF. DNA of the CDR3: TGTGCCAGCAGCTCACACCTAGCGGGGGGCCTCATAACCTACAATGAGCAGTTCTTC.

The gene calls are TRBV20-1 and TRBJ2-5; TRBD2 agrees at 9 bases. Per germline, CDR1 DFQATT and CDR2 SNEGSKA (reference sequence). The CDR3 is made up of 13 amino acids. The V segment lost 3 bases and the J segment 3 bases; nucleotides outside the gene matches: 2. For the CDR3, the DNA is TGCAGTGCTAGTCTAGCGGGGAAAGAGACCCAGTACTTC. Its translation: CSASLAGKETQYF.

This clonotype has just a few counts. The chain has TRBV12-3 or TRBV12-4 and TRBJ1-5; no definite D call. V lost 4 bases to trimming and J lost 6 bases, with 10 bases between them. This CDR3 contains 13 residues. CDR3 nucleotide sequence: TGTGCCAGCAGTTACGGGGAGGGTCAGCCCCAGCATTTT. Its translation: CASSYGEGQPQHF.

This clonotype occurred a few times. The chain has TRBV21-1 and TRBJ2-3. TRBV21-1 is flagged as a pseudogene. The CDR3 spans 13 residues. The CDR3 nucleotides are TGTGCCAGCAGCAAGTGGGACACAGATACGCAGTATTTT. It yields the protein CASSKWDTDTQYF.

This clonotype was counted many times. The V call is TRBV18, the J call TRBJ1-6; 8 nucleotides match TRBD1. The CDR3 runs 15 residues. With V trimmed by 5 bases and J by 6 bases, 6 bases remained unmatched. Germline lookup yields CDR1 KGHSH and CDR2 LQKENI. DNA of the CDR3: TGTGCCAGCTCATCAACGGACAGGGTTAATTCACCCCTCCACTTT. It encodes CASSSTDRVNSPLHF.